This T cell receptor (beta chain) is from a study of T-cell memory formation after mild COVID-19. Study observations and caveats: Chiefly within CM and EM were the contracting CD4+ clones; CD8+ ones were within EMRA.

Barcoded TCR alpha and TCR beta cDNA libraries with UMIs came from 5'RACE using constant-segment primers. TCRdb analysed the 5' RACE reads with MiXCR anew, one entry per CDR3 protein. The sample gives some 120,000 distinct CDR3 sequences, about a sixth of which show up once; roughly 5.2% is in the top ten. The CDR3 is made up of 13 amino acids. Germline CDR1 and CDR2: SGHRS and YFSETQ. V was shortened by 0 bases and J by 7 bases, with 11 bases between the two germline ends. The sample holds a few counts of this clonotype. As yet, its antigen is unknown. The receptor's source is a man aged 18 to 35 who had mild COVID-19 (a few samples of this study predate the infection). Cell type and time point are not known. Sequencing was performed on PBMCs or a T cell subset sorted from them (not recorded which). The chain employs TRBV5-1 and TRBJ2-7; D gene ambiguous. The CDR3 loop reads CASSLENLREQYF. CDR3 sequence (DNA): TGCGCCAGCAGCTTGGAAAACCTACGAGAGCAGTACTTC.